The sequence of this TCR beta chain was determined in a study of T cell responses to AZD1222 COVID-19 vaccine. With 8 bases removed from V and 4 bases from J, the gap between germline ends came to 18 bases. The CDR3 has 14 residues. Germline V gene data show CDR1 as MNHEY and CDR2 as SVGAGI. TCRdb's table, derived via immunoSEQ multiplex PCR, lists solely in-frame clones and lacks some. The profile shows 100,000 to 150,000 clones, 75% to 90% of them singletons. This sequence originates from an adult who received the AZD1222 COVID-19 vaccine. The genes are TRBV6-5 and TRBJ2-7; the D gene could be TRBD1 or TRBD2 (5 bases each). Sequenced material: peripheral blood, taken 28 days after the second AZD1222 dose. This CDR3 reads CASDWGRGLYEQYF. In DNA form, the CDR3 reads TGTGCCAGCGATTGGGGGAGAGGGCTGTACGAGCAGTACTTC.